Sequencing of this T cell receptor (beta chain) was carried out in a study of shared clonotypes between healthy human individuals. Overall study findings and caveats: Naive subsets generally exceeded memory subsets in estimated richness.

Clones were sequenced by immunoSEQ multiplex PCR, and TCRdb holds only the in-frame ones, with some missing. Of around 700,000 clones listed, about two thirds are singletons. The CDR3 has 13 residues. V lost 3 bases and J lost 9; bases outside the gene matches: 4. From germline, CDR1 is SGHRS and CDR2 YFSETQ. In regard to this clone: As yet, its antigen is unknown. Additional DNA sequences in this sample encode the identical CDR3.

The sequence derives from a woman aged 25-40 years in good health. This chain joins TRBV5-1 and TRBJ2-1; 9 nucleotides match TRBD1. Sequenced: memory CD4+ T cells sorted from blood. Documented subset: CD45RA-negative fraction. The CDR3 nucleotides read TGCGCCAGCAGCTGGACAGGGGAGGGTGAGCAGTTCTTC. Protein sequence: CASSWTGEGEQFF.